The 19 T cell receptor beta chains below come from one sample, sequenced in a study of cytomegalovirus exposure and HLA in healthy donors. The primer mix had 60 Vbeta and 13 Jbeta primers. The assay was immunoSEQ multiplex PCR, and TCRdb's table has in-frame clones only and misses some. The sample lists 150,000 to 200,000 clones; 70% to 80% were seen once. Sequenced sample: PBMCs. These receptors were taken from a man aged 60 to 69 in good health and CMV-seronegative.

The chain uses TRBV6-6 and TRBJ1-5; D is undetermined. The V gene lost 3 bases and the J gene lost 1 base, with 10 bases spanning the gap. The CDR3 consists of 15 residues. Looked up from germline, CDR1 is MNHNY and CDR2 is SVGAGI (reference sequence). This CDR3 reads CASSYGESSNQPQHF. In nucleotides, the CDR3 is TGTGCCAGCAGTTATGGAGAGTCAAGCAATCAGCCCCAGCATTTT.

This chain joins TRBV4-2 and TRBJ1-4; 12 positions match TRBD1. Germline V CDR1 and CDR2: LGHNA, YNFKEQ. The CDR3 has 16 residues. V was clipped by 3 bases and J by 8 bases; unmatched bases: 7. CDR3 protein: CASSQSPGQGAEKLFF. As DNA, the CDR3 is TGTGCCAGCAGCCAGTCCCCGGGACAGGGGGCGGAAAAACTGTTTTTT.

The rearrangement joins TRBV7-2 to TRBJ2-5; 9 bases line up with TRBD2. The CDR3 runs to 19 residues. Per germline, CDR1 SGHTA and CDR2 FQGNSA. V gave up 3 bases and J gave up 5 bases; unmatched junction bases: 19. CDR3 amino acids: CASSFPKMTSGNGVETQYF. DNA of the CDR3: TGTGCCAGCAGCTTCCCCAAAATGACTAGCGGAAACGGGGTGGAGACCCAGTACTTC.

V usage is TRBV4-1 and J usage is TRBJ1-5; the match to TRBD1 covers 8 bases. CDR1 and CDR2 from the germline V gene are MGHRA and YSYEKL. The V gene end was trimmed by 3 bases and the J gene end by 0 bases; junction bases not matched to a gene: 10. CDR3 length equals 18 residues. Written as DNA, the CDR3 is TGCGCCAGCAGCCACCGGCAGGGGGCGATTAATAGCAATCAGCCCCAGCATTTT. As protein: CASSHRQGAINSNQPQHF.

This rearrangement joins TRBV7-2 to TRBJ2-5, with a weak D call TRBD2 (5 bases). Judging by the DNA end, TRBJ2-7 fits better; the J call may be wrong. Germline V gives CDR1 SGHTA, CDR2 FQGNSA. The CDR3 consists of 14 residues. The CDR3 region has the DNA TGTGCCAGCAGCTTAGTCCGGGATTCCTACGAGCAGTACTTC. Translated: CASSLVRDSYEQYF.

The rearrangement uses TRBV10-1 and TRBJ2-2; D is unclear. Germline V gene lookup returns CDR1 WNHNN and CDR2 SYGVQD (reference sequence). The CDR3 runs 14 residues. V was trimmed by 2 bases and J by 3 bases, leaving 7 bases between them. This CDR3 reads CASSENLYTGELFF. The CDR3 nucleotides are TGCGCCAGCAGTGAGAACTTATACACCGGGGAGCTGTTTTTT.

The chain has TRBV7-2 and TRBJ1-2; 8 bases map to TRBD1. The CDR3 runs to 16 residues. V trimming: 2 bases; J trimming: 0 bases; junction bases outside the gene matches: 5. Germline CDR1 is SGHTA and CDR2 is FQGNSA. Here the CDR3 reads CASSLTGGIPNYGYTF. CDR3 nucleotide sequence: TGTGCCAGCAGCTTAACAGGGGGGATACCTAACTATGGCTACACCTTC.

The V call is TRBV7-9, the J call TRBJ1-4; 8 nucleotides align to TRBD1. CDR1 is SEHNR and CDR2 is FQNEAQ in the germline V gene (reference sequence). This CDR3 region has 16 residues. Unmatched junction bases numbered 7, after V lost 1 base and J lost 6 bases. CDR3 in DNA: TGTGCCAGCAGCTTAGGCAAACAGGGGGGCGATGAAAAACTGTTTTTT. Translating gives CASSLGKQGGDEKLFF. The whole variable domain, filled in from reference TRBV7-9 and TRBJ1-4, reads DTGVSQNPRHKITKRGQNVTFRCDPISEHNRLYWYRQTLGQGPEFLTYFQNEAQLEKSRLLSDRFSAERPKGSFSTLEIQRTEQGDSAMYLCASSLGKQGGDEKLFFGSGTQLSVL.

V gene TRBV7-9 combines with J gene TRBJ1-3; TRBD1 matches at 9 bases. The junction had 7 bases not matched to a gene; V was cut back by 3 bases and J by 4 bases. The CDR3 sequence is 16 residues long. CDR1 is SEHNR, CDR2 FQNEAQ, per germline (reference sequence). The DNA for the CDR3 is TGTGCCAGCAGCTTCGGACAGGGGACTACGGGAAACACCATATATTTT. Protein sequence: CASSFGQGTTGNTIYF.

The rearrangement uses TRBV6-5 and TRBJ2-5; TRBD2 aligns across 8 bases. Trimming cost V 6 bases and J 5 bases; bases outside gene matches: 11. CDR3 length: 15 residues. The germline CDR1 and CDR2 sequences are MNHEY and SVGAGI. This CDR3 is CASRVAGSLRETQYF. The CDR3 region has the DNA TGTGCCAGCAGAGTAGCGGGGTCTTTACGGGAGACCCAGTACTTC.

This chain links TRBV30 with TRBJ2-7; TRBD2 matches at 14 bases. The CDR3 has 16 residues. V was clipped by 5 bases and J by 3 bases; unmatched bases: 9. CDR1 GTSNPN and CDR2 SVGIG come from the germline V gene (reference sequence). The CDR3 region has the DNA TGTGCCTGGGAAAGGTCCGGGACTAGCGGGGGCTACGAGCAGTACTTC. As protein: CAWERSGTSGGYEQYF.

This clone was observed a single time. This chain connects TRBV28 to TRBJ1-5; TRBD1 is a possible D gene (5 bases). V lost 3 bases and J 2 bases, leaving 8 bases between the germline ends. Germline loops: CDR1 MDHEN, CDR2 SYDVKM. The length of the CDR3 is 14 residues. For the CDR3, the DNA is TGTGCCAGCAGTTTGGGGGGGGGCAATCAGCCCCAGCATTTT. Translating gives CASSLGGGNQPQHF. Supplemented by reference TRBV28 and TRBJ1-5, the full variable domain reads DVKVTQSSRYLVKRTGEKVFLECVQDMDHENMFWYRQDPGLGLRLIYFSYDVKMKEKGDIPEGYSVSREKKERFSLILESASTNQTSMYLCASSLGGGNQPQHFGDGTRLSIL.

The rearrangement links TRBV5-1 to TRBJ2-7; TRBD2 matches 11 bases. V lost 1 base and J lost 5; bases outside the gene matches: 8. This CDR3 region has 16 residues. In germline, CDR1 is SGHRS, CDR2 YFSETQ. The CDR3 loop is CASSLRVSGGANEQYF. In nucleotides, the CDR3 is TGCGCCAGCAGCTTGCGTGTTAGCGGGGGGGCGAACGAGCAGTACTTC.

The chain uses TRBV7-6 and TRBJ2-5; 12 bases align to TRBD2. The CDR3 length is 15 residues. The germline V gene encodes CDR1 SGHVS and CDR2 FNYEAQ. V was clipped by 2 bases and J by 3 bases; unmatched bases: 1. The DNA for the CDR3 is TGTGCCAGCAGCTTAAGGACTAGCGGGGAAGAGACCCAGTACTTC. As protein: CASSLRTSGEETQYF.

Only one count was recorded for this clone. The rearrangement uses TRBV7-3 and TRBJ2-5, with TRBD2 matching 10 bases. Germline loops: CDR1 SGHTA, CDR2 FQGTGA. The CDR3 is 14 amino acids. V trimming: 6 bases; J trimming: 4 bases; junction bases outside the gene matches: 5. CDR3 protein: CASSLAGGGETQYF. The CDR3 DNA is TGTGCCAGCAGTTTAGCGGGGGGCGGAGAGACCCAGTACTTC.

The V gene is TRBV6-5, the J gene TRBJ2-7; 8 positions match TRBD1. The germline V gene encodes CDR1 MNHEY and CDR2 SVGAGI. V was pared by 0 bases and J by 2 bases, with 6 bases of the junction left unmatched. The CDR3 has 16 amino acids. The CDR3 coding sequence is TGTGCCAGCAGTTACTCGTCGCAGGGGGCGGCCTACGAGCAGTACTTC. It is translated as CASSYSSQGAAYEQYF.

The V and J genes are TRBV19 and TRBJ1-5; D may be TRBD1 (5 bases). The CDR3 is made up of 14 amino acids. V gave up 8 bases and J gave up 2 bases, with 13 bases separating them. Per germline, CDR1 LNHDA and CDR2 SQIVND (reference sequence). The CDR3 sequence: CASLGGDGNQPQHF. CDR3 in DNA: TGTGCCAGTTTGGGGGGGGACGGCAATCAGCCCCAGCATTTT.

The chain joins TRBV4-1 to TRBJ2-7; no reliable D call. Germline CDR1 MGHRA, CDR2 YSYEKL. V lost 1 base and J lost 2, with 9 bases in between. CDR3 size: 14 residues. CDR3 bases: TGCGCCAGCAGCCAAGTGGGCACAGCCTACGAGCAGTACTTC. Its translation: CASSQVGTAYEQYF.

The chain combines TRBV6-5 with TRBJ2-7; 7 bases match TRBD1. Germline V gives CDR1 MNHEY, CDR2 SVGAGI. The CDR3 covers 15 residues. V lost 7 bases, J lost 1 base, and 10 bases stayed unmatched. Written as DNA, the CDR3 is TGTGCCAGCATCCTCGACCGACAGGGATCCTACGAGCAGTACTTC. Amino acid sequence: CASILDRQGSYEQYF.